This T cell receptor (beta chain) stems from a study of blood T cell repertoires in COVID-19. Study background: The origin of the acute and convalescent COVID-19 samples was the United States, Italy and Spain. From T cells, B-cell-depleted T cells, or PBMCs came the material, which was cDNA or gDNA.

In the authors' methods: Amplification of reference gene primers was used by the study to estimate nucleated cell counts. Method: immunoSEQ multiplex PCR; TCRdb's copy keeps in-frame clones and lacks some. For V, J and clone size, that table is used; D and trimming come from the DNA. The sample yields 200,000 to 300,000 clones, approximately 84% seen once. Trimming removed 10 bases from V and 6 bases from J; junction bases left unmatched: 10. CDR3 length: 14 amino acids. CDR1 and CDR2 from the germline V gene are MNHEY and SVGAGI. This rearrangement joins TRBV6-5 to TRBJ1-5; the match to TRBD1 covers 9 bases. The receptor was isolated from a woman over 75 with acute or convalescent COVID-19. The material sequenced was peripheral blood. CDR3 residues: CATRSGTGPQPQHF. The CDR3 DNA reads as TGTGCCACCAGAAGCGGGACAGGGCCTCAGCCCCAGCATTTT.